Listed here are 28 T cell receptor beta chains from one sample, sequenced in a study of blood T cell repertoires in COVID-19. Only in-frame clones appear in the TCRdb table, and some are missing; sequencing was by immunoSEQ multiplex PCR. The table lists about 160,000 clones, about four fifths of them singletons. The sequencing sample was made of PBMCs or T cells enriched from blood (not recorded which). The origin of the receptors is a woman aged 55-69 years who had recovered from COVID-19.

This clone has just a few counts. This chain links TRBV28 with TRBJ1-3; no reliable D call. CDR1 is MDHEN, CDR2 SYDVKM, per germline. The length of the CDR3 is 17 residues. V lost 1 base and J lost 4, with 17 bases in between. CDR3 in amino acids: CASSLSMLRSLGNTIYF. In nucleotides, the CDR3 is TGTGCCAGCAGTTTATCGATGTTAAGGAGCTTAGGAAACACCATATATTTT.

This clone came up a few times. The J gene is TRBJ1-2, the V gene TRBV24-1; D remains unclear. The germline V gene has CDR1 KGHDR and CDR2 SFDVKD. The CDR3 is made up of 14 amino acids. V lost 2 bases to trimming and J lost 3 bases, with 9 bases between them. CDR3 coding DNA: TGTGCCACCAGTGATTATCCCCAGGACTATGGCTACACCTTC. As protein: CATSDYPQDYGYTF.

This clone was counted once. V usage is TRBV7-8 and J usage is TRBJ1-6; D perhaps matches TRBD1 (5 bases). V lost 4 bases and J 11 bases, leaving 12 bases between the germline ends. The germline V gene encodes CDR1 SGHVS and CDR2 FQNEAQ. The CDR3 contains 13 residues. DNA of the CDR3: TGTGCCAGCAGCTATACAGGACCGCCACCCCTCCACTTT. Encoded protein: CASSYTGPPPLHF.

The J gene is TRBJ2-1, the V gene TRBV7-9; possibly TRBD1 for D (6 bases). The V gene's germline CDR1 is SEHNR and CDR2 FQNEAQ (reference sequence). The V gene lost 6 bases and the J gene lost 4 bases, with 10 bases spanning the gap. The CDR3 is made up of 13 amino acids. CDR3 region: CASRTGGYNEQFF. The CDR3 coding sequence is TGTGCCAGCAGGACAGGCGGTTACAATGAGCAGTTCTTC.

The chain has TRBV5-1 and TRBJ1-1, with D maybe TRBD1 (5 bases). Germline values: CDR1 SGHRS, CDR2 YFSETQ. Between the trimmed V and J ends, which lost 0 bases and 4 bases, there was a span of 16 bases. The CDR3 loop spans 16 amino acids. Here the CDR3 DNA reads TGCGCCAGCAGCTTGGCCCTCTTGGGGGGGGGCACTGAAGCTTTCTTT. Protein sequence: CASSLALLGGGTEAFF.

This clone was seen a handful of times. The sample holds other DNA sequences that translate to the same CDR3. The CDR3 loop reads CASSQAGSYNEQFF. The CDR3 DNA is TGCGCCAGCAGCCAAGCGGGGTCCTACAATGAGCAGTTCTTC. The chain links TRBV4-1 to TRBJ2-1, with D possibly TRBD2 on 5 matching bases. The V gene's germline CDR1 is MGHRA and CDR2 YSYEKL. The length of the CDR3 is 14 residues. Trimming stripped 1 base from V and 1 base from J, with 5 bases between.

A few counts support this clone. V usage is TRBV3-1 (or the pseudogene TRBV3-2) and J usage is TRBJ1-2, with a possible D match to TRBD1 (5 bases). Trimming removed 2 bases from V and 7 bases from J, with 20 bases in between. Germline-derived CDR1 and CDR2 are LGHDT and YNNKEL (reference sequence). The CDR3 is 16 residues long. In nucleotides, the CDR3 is TGTGCCAGCAGCCAAAACGGGCAGGGCGGTAGTGGTGGCTACACCTTC. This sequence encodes CASSQNGQGGSGGYTF.

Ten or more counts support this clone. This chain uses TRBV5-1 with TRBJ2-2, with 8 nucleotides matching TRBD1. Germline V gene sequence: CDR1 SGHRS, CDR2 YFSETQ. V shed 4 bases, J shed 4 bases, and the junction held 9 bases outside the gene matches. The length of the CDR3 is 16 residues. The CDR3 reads CASSLRTGLGTGELFF. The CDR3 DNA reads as TGCGCCAGCAGCCTCCGGACAGGGCTTGGCACCGGGGAGCTGTTTTTT.

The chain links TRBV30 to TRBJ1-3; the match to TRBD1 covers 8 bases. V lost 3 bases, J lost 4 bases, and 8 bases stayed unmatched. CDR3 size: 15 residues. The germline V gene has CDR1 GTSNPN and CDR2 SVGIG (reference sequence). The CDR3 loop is CAWSADRVGGNTIYF. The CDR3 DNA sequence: TGTGCCTGGAGCGCGGACAGGGTGGGAGGAAACACCATATATTTT.

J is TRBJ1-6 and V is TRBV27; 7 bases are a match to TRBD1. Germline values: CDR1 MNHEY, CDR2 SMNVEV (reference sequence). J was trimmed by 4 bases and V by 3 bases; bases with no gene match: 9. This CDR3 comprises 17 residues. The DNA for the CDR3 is TGTGCCAGCAGTTTGGAGGGGGCCGCTCTTTATAATTCACCCCTCCACTTT. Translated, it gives CASSLEGAALYNSPLHF.

This CDR3 reads CASSQAGVAGNTIYF. CDR3 DNA sequence: TGCGCCAGCAGCCAAGCAGGGGTCGCTGGAAACACCATATATTTT. The chain is built from TRBV4-1 and TRBJ1-3; possible D gene TRBD1, 6 bases. The germline CDR1 and CDR2 sequences are MGHRA and YSYEKL. The V and J ends lost 1 base and 2 bases respectively, with 9 bases between them. The CDR3 extends over 15 amino acids.

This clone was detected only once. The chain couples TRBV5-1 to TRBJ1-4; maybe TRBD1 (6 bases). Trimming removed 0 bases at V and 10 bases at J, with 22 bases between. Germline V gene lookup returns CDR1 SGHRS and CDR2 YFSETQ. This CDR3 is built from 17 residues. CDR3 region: CASSLGPNSGVYGKLFF. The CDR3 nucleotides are TGCGCCAGCAGCTTGGGGCCTAATTCAGGGGTTTATGGAAAACTGTTTTTT.

The CDR3 DNA is TGTGCCAGCAGTAGGACGGGAGTCTCTGGGGCCAACGTCCTGACTTTC. Amino acids: CASSRTGVSGANVLTF. The chain couples TRBV2 to TRBJ2-6; D perhaps matches TRBD2 (6 bases). The length of the CDR3 is 16 residues. The V end lost 5 bases, the J end lost 0 bases, and 11 bases lay between the germline ends. From germline, CDR1 is SNHLY and CDR2 FYNNEI.

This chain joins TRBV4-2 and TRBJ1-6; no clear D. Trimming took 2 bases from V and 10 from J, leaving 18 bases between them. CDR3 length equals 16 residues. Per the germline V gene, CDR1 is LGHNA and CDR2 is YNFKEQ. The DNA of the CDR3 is TGTGCCAGCAGCCAATCCGCCGGGGAGAGTTGGTCACCCCTCCACTTT. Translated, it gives CASSQSAGESWSPLHF.

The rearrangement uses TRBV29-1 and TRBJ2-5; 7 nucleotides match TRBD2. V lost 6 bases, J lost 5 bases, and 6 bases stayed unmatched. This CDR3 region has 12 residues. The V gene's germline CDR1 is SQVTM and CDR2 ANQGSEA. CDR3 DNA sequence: TGCAGCGTCAAGACTAGCAGGGAGACCCAGTACTTC. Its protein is CSVKTSRETQYF.

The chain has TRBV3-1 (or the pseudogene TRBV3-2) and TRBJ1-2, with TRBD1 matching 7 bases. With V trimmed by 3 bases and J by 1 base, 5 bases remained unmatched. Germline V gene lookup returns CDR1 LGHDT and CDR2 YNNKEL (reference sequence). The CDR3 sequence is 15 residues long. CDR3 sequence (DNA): TGTGCCAGCAGCCATTGGGACAGTGATAACTATGGCTACACCTTC. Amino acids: CASSHWDSDNYGYTF.

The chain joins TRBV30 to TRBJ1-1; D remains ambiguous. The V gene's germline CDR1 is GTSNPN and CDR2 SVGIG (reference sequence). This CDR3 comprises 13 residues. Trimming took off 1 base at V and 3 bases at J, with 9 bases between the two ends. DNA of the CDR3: TGTGCCTGGAGTGACTTTTTATACACTGAAGCTTTCTTT. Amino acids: CAWSDFLYTEAFF.

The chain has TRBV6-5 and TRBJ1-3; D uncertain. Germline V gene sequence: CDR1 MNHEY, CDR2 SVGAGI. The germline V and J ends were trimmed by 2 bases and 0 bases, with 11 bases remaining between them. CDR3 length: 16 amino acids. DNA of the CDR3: TGTGCCAGCAGTTACGTCGGCGGGTACTCTGGAAACACCATATATTTT. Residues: CASSYVGGYSGNTIYF.

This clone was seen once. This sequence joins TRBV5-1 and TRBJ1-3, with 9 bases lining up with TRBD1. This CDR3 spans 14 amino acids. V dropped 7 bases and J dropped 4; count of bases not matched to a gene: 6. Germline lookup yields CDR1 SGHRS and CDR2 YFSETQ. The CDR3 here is CASSGTGSGNTIYF. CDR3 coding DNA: TGCGCCAGCTCCGGGACAGGGTCGGGAAACACCATATATTTT.

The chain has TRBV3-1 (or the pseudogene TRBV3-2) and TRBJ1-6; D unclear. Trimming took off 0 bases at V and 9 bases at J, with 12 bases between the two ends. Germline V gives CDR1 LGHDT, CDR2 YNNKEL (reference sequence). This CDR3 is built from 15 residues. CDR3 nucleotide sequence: TGTGCCAGCAGCCAAGAGCCGACTCTGGGTTCACCCCTCCACTTT. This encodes CASSQEPTLGSPLHF.

Here the CDR3 DNA reads TGTGCCAGCAGTGAAGTAGCAGCAGCTAATTCACCCCTCCACTTT. Amino acids: CASSEVAAANSPLHF. The V and J genes are TRBV6-1 and TRBJ1-6, with unresolved D. Germline V gives CDR1 MNHNS, CDR2 SASEGT. V lost 1 base to trimming and J lost 6 bases, with 10 bases between them. This CDR3 spans 15 amino acids.

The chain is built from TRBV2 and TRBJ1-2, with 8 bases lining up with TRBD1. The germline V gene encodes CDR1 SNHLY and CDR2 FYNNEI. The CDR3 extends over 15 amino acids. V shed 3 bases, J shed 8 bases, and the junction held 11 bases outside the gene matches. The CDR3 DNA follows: TGTGCCAGCAGTGATGGGACAGGAACCTATCGGGGCTACACCTTC. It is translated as CASSDGTGTYRGYTF.

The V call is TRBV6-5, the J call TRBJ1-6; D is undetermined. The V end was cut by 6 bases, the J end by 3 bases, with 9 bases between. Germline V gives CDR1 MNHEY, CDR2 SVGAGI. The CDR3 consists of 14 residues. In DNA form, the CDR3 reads TGTGCCAGCAGGCCAGTTTACTATAATTCACCCCTCCACTTT. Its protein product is CASRPVYYNSPLHF.

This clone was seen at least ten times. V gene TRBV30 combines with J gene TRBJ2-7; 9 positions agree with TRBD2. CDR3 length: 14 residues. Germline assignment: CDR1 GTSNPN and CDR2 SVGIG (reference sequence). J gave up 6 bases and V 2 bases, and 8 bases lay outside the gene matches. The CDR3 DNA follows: TGTGCCTGGAGTAACGCCGGGACTAGCCTCGAGCAGTACTTC. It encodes CAWSNAGTSLEQYF.

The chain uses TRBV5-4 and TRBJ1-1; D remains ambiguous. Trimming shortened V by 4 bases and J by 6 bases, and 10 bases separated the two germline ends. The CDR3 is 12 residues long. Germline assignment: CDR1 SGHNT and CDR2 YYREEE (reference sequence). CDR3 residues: CASSIGRAEAFF. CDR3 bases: TGTGCCAGCAGCATAGGGCGGGCTGAAGCTTTCTTT. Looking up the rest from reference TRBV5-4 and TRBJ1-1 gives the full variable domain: ETGVTQSPTHLIKTRGQQVTLRCSSQSGHNTVSWYQQALGQGPQFIFQYYREEENGRGNFPPRFSGLQFPNYSSELNVNALELDDSALYLCASSIGRAEAFFGQGTRLTVV.

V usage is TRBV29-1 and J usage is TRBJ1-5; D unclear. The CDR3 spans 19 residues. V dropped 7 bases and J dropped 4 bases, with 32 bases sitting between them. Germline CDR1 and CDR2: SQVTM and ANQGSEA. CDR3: CSGQCNQSTPRVGNQPQHF. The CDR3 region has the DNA TGCAGCGGGCAATGCAACCAATCGACACCCCGAGTAGGAAATCAGCCCCAGCATTTT. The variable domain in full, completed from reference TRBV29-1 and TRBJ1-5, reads SAVISQKPSRDICQRGTSLTIQCQVDSQVTMMFWYRQQPGQSLTLIATANQGSEATYESGFVIDKFPISRPNLTFSTLTVSNMSPEDSSIYLCSGQCNQSTPRVGNQPQHFGDGTRLSIL.

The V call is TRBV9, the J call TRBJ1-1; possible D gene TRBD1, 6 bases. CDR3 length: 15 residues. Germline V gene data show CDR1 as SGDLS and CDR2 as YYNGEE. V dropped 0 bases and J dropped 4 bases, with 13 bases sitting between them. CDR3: CASSVGGGAATEAFF. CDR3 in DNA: TGTGCCAGCAGCGTAGGCGGGGGGGCGGCCACTGAAGCTTTCTTT.

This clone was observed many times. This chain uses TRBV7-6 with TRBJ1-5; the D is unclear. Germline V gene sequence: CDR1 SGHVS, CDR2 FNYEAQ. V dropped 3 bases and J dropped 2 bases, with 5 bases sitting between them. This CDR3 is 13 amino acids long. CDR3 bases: TGTGCCAGCAGCTTTGAGGGCAATCAGCCCCAGCATTTT. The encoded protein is CASSFEGNQPQHF.